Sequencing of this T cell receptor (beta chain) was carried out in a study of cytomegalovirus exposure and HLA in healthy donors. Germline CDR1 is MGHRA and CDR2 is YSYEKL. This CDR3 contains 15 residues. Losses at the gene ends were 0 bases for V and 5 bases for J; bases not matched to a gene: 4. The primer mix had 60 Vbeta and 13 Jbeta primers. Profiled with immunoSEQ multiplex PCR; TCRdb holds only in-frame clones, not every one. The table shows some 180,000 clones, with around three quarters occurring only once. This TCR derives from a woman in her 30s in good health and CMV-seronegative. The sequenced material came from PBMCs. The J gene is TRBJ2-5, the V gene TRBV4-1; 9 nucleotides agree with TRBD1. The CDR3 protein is CASSQDPTGGETQYF. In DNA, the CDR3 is TGCGCCAGCAGCCAAGACCCAACAGGGGGCGAGACCCAGTACTTC.